This T cell receptor beta chain was observed in a study of blood T cell repertoires in COVID-19. This clone was counted a single time. Germline CDR1 is SQVTM and CDR2 is ANQGSEA. This CDR3 has 15 residues. Trimming removed 7 bases from V and 1 base from J, with 20 bases in between. In the authors' workflow: For nucleated cells, counts were estimated from reference gene primer amplification. The table came from immunoSEQ multiplex PCR; TCRdb's copy has only in-frame clones and leaves some out. V and J calls and clone size are given by that table; D and trimming were obtained from the DNA. The sample includes 200,000 to 250,000 clones, roughly 86% seen only once; the top ten take about 3%.

The rearrangement joins TRBV29-1 to TRBJ2-7, with D possibly being TRBD2 (5 bases). This clonotype originated in a young woman who had recovered from COVID-19. The specimen sequenced was peripheral blood. In nucleotides, the CDR3 is TGCAGCGATGGACCAACGCCGGGGTATTCCTACGAGCAGTACTTC. Its protein product is CSDGPTPGYSYEQYF.